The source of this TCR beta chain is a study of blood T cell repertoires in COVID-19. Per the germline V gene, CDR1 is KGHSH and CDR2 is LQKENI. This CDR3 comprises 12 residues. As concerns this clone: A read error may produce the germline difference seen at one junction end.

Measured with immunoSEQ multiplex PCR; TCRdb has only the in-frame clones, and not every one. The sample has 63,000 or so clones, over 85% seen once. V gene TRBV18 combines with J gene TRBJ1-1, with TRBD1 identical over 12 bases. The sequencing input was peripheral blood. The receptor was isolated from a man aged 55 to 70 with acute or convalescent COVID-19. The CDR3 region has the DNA TGTGCCAGCTCACCAGGGACAGGGGGCGCGGGCTTT. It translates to CASSPGTGGAGF.